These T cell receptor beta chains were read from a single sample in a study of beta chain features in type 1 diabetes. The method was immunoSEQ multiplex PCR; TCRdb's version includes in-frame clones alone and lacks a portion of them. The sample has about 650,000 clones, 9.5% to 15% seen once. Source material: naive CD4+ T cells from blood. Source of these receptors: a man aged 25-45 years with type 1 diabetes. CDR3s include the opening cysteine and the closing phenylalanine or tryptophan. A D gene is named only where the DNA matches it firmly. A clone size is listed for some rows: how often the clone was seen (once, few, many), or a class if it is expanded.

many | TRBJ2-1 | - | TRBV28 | CASSFSPYNEQFF | TGTGCCAGTTCGTTTTCTCCCTACAATGAGCAGTTCTTC
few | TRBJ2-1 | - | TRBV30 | CAWSGRGTYNEQFF | TGTGCCTGGAGTGGTAGGGGGACCTACAATGAGCAGTTCTTC
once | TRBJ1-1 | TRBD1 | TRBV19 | CASKDRGTEAFF | TGTGCCAGTAAGGACAGGGGCACTGAAGCTTTCTTT
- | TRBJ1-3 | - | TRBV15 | CATSVRSTNTIYF | TGTGCCACCAGCGTCCGGTCGACAAACACCATATATTTT
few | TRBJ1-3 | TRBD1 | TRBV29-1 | CSLQGAGNTIYF | TGCAGCTTACAGGGGGCTGGAAACACCATATATTTT
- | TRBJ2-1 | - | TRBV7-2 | CASSFHNEQFF | TGTGCCAGCAGCTTTCACAATGAGCAGTTCTTC
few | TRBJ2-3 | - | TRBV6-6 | CASSYSGDTQYF | TGTGCCAGCAGTTACTCAGGGGATACGCAGTATTTT
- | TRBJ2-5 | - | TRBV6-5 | CASSYLRASPKETQYF | TGTGCCAGCAGTTACCTTCGCGCCAGCCCCAAGGAGACCCAGTACTTC
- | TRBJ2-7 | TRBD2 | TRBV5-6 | CASSLEPGLAGNKQYF | TGTGCCAGCAGCTTGGAGCCGGGACTAGCGGGGAACAAGCAGTACTTC
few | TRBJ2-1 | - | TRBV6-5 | CASTTLGGNEQFF | TGTGCCAGCACTACTCTTGGGGGCAATGAGCAGTTCTTC
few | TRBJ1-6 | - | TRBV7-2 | CASSYSDRDSPLHF | TGTGCCAGCAGCTACTCAGACCGGGATTCACCCCTCCACTTT
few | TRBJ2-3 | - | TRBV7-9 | CASSLPPRPSGSRQDTQYF | TGTGCCAGCAGCTTACCCCCACGTCCCTCCGGCAGCCGGCAGGATACGCAGTATTTT
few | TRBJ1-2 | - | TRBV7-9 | CASSLDGRGSSGYTF | TGTGCCAGCAGCTTAGATGGCAGGGGATCGTCTGGCTACACCTTC
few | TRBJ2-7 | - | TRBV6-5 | CASSYARGAPHEQYF | TGTGCCAGCAGTTACGCCCGGGGGGCGCCCCACGAGCAGTACTTC
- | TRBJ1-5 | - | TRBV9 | CASSAHGSNQPQHF | TGTGCCAGCAGCGCCCACGGTAGCAATCAGCCCCAGCATTTT
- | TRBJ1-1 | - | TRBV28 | CASRRGGGTEAFF | TGTGCCAGCAGACGGGGGGGAGGCACTGAAGCTTTCTTT
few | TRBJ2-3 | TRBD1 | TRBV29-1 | CSVEDRQGPTDTQYF | TGCAGCGTTGAAGATAGACAGGGACCTACAGATACGCAGTATTTT
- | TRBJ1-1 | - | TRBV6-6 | CASSSTGTRGTEAFF | TGTGCCAGCAGTTCAACAGGCACCAGGGGCACTGAAGCTTTCTTT
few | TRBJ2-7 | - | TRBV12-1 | CASSPRDIYEQYF | TGTGCCAGCAGCCCTCGGGACATCTACGAGCAGTACTTC
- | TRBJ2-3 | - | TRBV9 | CASSVAWGGTDTQYF | TGTGCCAGCAGCGTAGCCTGGGGAGGTACAGATACGCAGTATTTT
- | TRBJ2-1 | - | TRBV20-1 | CSAREDEQFF | TGCAGTGCTAGAGAAGATGAGCAGTTCTTC
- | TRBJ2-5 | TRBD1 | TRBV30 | CAWDRGGGQETQYF | TGTGCCTGGGACAGGGGTGGGGGCCAAGAGACCCAGTACTTC
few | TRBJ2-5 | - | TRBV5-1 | CASSKALQGQETQYF | TGCGCCAGCAGCAAGGCCTTACAGGGTCAGGAGACCCAGTACTTC
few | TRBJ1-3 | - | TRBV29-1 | CSVKPRTSGNTIYF | TGCAGCGTTAAACCGCGTACCTCTGGAAACACCATATATTTT
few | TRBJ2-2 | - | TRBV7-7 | CASSLGTNTGELFF | TGTGCCAGCAGCTTGGGTACCAACACCGGGGAGCTGTTTTTT
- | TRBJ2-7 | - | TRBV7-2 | CASRTGYEQYF | TGTGCCAGTCGAACTGGGTACGAGCAGTACTTC
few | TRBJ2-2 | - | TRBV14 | CASSPVGTGELFF | TGTGCCAGCAGTCCCGTGGGGACCGGGGAGCTGTTTTTT
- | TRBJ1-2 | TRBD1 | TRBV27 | CASSTRQGDGYGYTF | TGTGCCAGCAGTACTAGACAGGGGGATGGCTATGGCTACACCTTC
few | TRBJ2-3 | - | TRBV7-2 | CASSLVGPTTDTQYF | TGTGCCAGCAGCTTAGTAGGGCCTACCACAGATACGCAGTATTTT
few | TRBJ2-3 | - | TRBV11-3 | CASSLAETQYF | TGTGCCAGCAGCTTAGCGGAGACGCAGTATTTT
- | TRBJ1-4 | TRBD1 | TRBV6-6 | CASRQGGEKLFF | TGTGCCAGCAGACAGGGGGGTGAAAAACTGTTTTTT
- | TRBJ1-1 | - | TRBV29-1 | CSARRGDYTEAFF | TGCAGTGCGCGGCGGGGGGACTACACTGAAGCTTTCTTT
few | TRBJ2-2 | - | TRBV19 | CATRITRNTGELFF | TGTGCCACCAGAATCACCAGGAACACCGGGGAGCTGTTTTTT
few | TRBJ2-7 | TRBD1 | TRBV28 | CASSLRDRTWYF | TGTGCCAGCAGTTTACGGGACAGAACATGGTACTTC
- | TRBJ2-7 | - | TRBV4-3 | CASSQDLGQGPGEQYF | TGCGCCAGCAGCCAAGATCTGGGGCAGGGCCCCGGCGAGCAGTACTTC
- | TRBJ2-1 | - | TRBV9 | CASSTSPSSYNEQFF | TGTGCCAGCAGCACTAGCCCGAGCTCCTACAATGAGCAGTTCTTC
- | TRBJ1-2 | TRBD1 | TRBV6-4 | CASSLTGDSGGYTF | TGTGCCAGCAGTCTGACAGGGGATAGTGGGGGCTACACCTTC
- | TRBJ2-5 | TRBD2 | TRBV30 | CAWSASGTSVKETQYF | TGTGCCTGGAGTGCTTCCGGGACTAGCGTAAAAGAGACCCAGTACTTC
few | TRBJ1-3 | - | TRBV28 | CASSWSRSGNTIYF | TGTGCCAGCAGTTGGTCCCGGTCTGGAAACACCATATATTTT
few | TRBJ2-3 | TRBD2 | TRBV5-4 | CASSNRLAGTDTQYF | TGTGCCAGCAGTAACCGACTAGCGGGCACAGATACGCAGTATTTT
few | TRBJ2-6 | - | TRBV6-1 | CASIRSGANVLTF | TGTGCCAGCATTCGATCTGGGGCCAACGTCCTGACTTTC